A selection of T cell receptor beta chains follows, all from one sample in a study of metastatic and nonmetastatic thyroid tumors. TCRdb re-called the PCR reads via MiXCR. Of 30,000 to 40,000 clones detected, roughly 36% appear once; the ten largest clones hold 22%. Sequenced input: tumor tissue. All receptors come from a female donor with papillary thyroid cancer or a benign thyroid nodule (not recorded which). Some clones in this sample may be carry-over from other donors' samples. CDR3s include the opening cysteine and the closing phenylalanine or tryptophan. Fields, in order: clone size, D gene, J gene, V gene, CDR3 DNA, CDR3 protein. The D gene is left open where the match is weak. Size values are once, few and many counts, or a class for expanded clones, and some rows have none.

few	-	TRBJ2-7	TRBV6-1	TGTGCCAGCAGTGAGGCGGACGATTCTCCGGGCGAGCAGTACTTC	CASSEADDSPGEQYF
-	-	TRBJ1-6	TRBV6-1	TGTGCCAGCAGTGAAAGGGATGGACGGACCTACGTTAATTCACCCCTCCACTTT	CASSERDGRTYVNSPLHF
few	TRBD2	TRBJ2-1	TRBV12-3/TRBV12-4	TGTGCCAGCAGTTGCTTACTTAGCGGGGAATACAATGAGCAGTTCTTC	CASSCLLSGEYNEQFF
-	-	TRBJ1-6	TRBV7-8	TGTGCCAGCCTGACAGAGAATTCACCCCTCCACTTT	CASLTENSPLHF
few	TRBD2	TRBJ2-3	TRBV5-1	TGCGCCAGCAGCTCAACGACTAGCGGGAGTACAGATACGCAGTATTTT	CASSSTTSGSTDTQYF
few	-	TRBJ2-6	TRBV6-1	TGTGCCAGCTGCCTAGGTGGGGCCAACGTCCTGACTTTC	CASCLGGANVLTF
few	-	TRBJ2-3	TRBV5-1	TGCGCCAGCAGCCAGGCAGGGGTAGATACGCAGTATTTT	CASSQAGVDTQYF
-	-	TRBJ2-7	TRBV6-5	TGTGCCAGCAGTTACCGGTACGAGCAGTACTTC	CASSYRYEQYF
-	-	TRBJ1-3	TRBV7-2	TGTGCCAGCAGCTTAGGGTGGACTCCAGGAAACACCATATATTTT	CASSLGWTPGNTIYF
-	-	TRBJ2-2	TRBV7-2	TGTGCCAGCAGCTTAGCGACAGGTTCGGGGGAGCTGTTTTTT	CASSLATGSGELFF
-	-	TRBJ2-7	TRBV5-6	TGTGCCAGCAGCTTCCGGGGCCGGGGCGAGCAGTACTTC	CASSFRGRGEQYF
-	-	TRBJ1-1	TRBV6-1	TGTGCCAGCAGTCCCCGTCCTGGGAGCACTGAAGCTTTCTTT	CASSPRPGSTEAFF
-	-	TRBJ1-5	TRBV10-1	TGCGCCACCCCCCCGGGGCTCAATCAGCCCCAGCATTTT	CATPPGLNQPQHF
-	-	TRBJ1-5	TRBV5-8	TGTGCCAGCAGCTACAGCAATCAACCCCAGCATTTT	CASSYSNQPQHF
-	-	TRBJ1-2	TRBV2	TGTGCCAGCAGTGATATGGGAGGCAGGCTGACTAGCGGTGGCTACACCTTC	CASSDMGGRLTSGGYTF
-	-	TRBJ2-1	TRBV11-1	TGTGCCAGCATCAAAACCAGGACCGGTGGGGCCTACAATGAGCAGTTCTTC	CASIKTRTGGAYNEQFF
-	TRBD2	TRBJ2-2	TRBV11-3	TGTGCCAGCAGCTTAGACGGACTAGCGGGAACGGGGGAGCTGTTTTTT	CASSLDGLAGTGELFF
-	-	TRBJ2-7	TRBV5-1	TGCGCCAGCAGCTTGGAGGCAGGGGGGATCGGCGAGCAGTACTTC	CASSLEAGGIGEQYF
-	TRBD1	TRBJ1-2	TRBV30	TGTGCCTGGAGTGTAGGGACAGGGGTAGGCTACACCTTC	CAWSVGTGVGYTF
-	TRBD2	TRBJ2-1	TRBV18	TGTGCCAGCTCACCCGGACTAGCGGGGAGCAATGAGCAGTTCTTC	CASSPGLAGSNEQFF
-	-	TRBJ1-2	TRBV30	TGTGCCTGGCTAGGAGGGGGTTCTGGCTACACCTTC	CAWLGGGSGYTF
few	-	TRBJ1-2	TRBV6-1	TGTGCCAGCAGTGACAGGGAGTCCTATGGCTACACCTTC	CASSDRESYGYTF
few	-	TRBJ1-2	TRBV6-1	TGTGCCAGCAGTGAAATGAGGGGCTATGGCTACACCTTC	CASSEMRGYGYTF
few	-	TRBJ2-5	TRBV24-1	TGTGCCACCAGTGACCACGGTCACCAAGAGACCCAGTACTTC	CATSDHGHQETQYF
-	-	TRBJ1-2	TRBV28	TGTGCCAGCAGCGCGGGTTACTATGGCTACACCTTC	CASSAGYYGYTF
-	TRBD1	TRBJ2-7	TRBV5-1	TGCGCCAGCAGCACGGGACAGGGAGTCTACGAGCAGTACTTC	CASSTGQGVYEQYF
few	-	TRBJ2-7	TRBV24-1	TGTGCCACCACAGATATCGGTAGCCGATCCTACGAGCAGTACTTC	CATTDIGSRSYEQYF
-	-	TRBJ1-3	TRBV11-2	TGTGCCAGCAGCCAAGACGTGATCGCTGGAAACACCATATATTTT	CASSQDVIAGNTIYF
few	-	TRBJ1-5	TRBV19	TGTGCCAGTAGTATTGAAAGACGGGGAAATCAGCCCCAGCATTTT	CASSIERRGNQPQHF
-	-	TRBJ2-7	TRBV28	TGTGCCAGCAGTTTGGCACTGGGTCCCTACGAGCAGTACTTC	CASSLALGPYEQYF
few	TRBD1	TRBJ2-7	TRBV6-2/TRBV6-3	TGTGCCAGCAGTCCCGGGACAGCATACTCCTACGAGCAGTACTTC	CASSPGTAYSYEQYF
medium-sized	TRBD1	TRBJ2-2	TRBV5-1	TGCGCCAGCAGCTGGCAGGGGGAAAACACCGGGGAGCTGTTTTTT	CASSWQGENTGELFF
-	-	TRBJ1-2	TRBV11-2	TGTGCCAGCAGCTTAGCCTCGGGTTTGGATGGCTACACCTTC	CASSLASGLDGYTF
-	-	TRBJ1-2	TRBV20-1	TGCAGTGCTGGAGGGGAGGATGGCTACACCTTC	CSAGGEDGYTF
-	TRBD2	TRBJ2-6	TRBV20-1	TGCAGTGCTAGAGTCGGTAGCGGGTCCCTCTCTGGGGCCAACGTCCTGACTTTC	CSARVGSGSLSGANVLTF
-	TRBD2	TRBJ2-5	TRBV6-5	TGTGCCAGCGGGGGGGATTTAGAGACCCAGTACTTC	CASGGDLETQYF
-	-	TRBJ1-1	TRBV15	TGTGAAACCAGCAGGGATGGTACCGTGAACACTGAAGCTTTCTTT	CETSRDGTVNTEAFF
few	-	TRBJ2-2	TRBV4-1	TGCGCCAGCAGCCCACTCACCGGGGAGCTGTTTTTT	CASSPLTGELFF
-	-	TRBJ2-2	TRBV28	TGTGCCAGCAGTTTTAACGGGGAGCTGTTTTTT	CASSFNGELFF
many	TRBD1	TRBJ1-6	TRBV11-2	TGTGCCAGCAGTCTTGGACAGGGGGCTTCACCCCTCCACTTT	CASSLGQGASPLHF
-	TRBD2	TRBJ2-1	TRBV19	TGTGCCAGTAGTATAGATTTAGCGGGAGCCTACAATGAGCAGTTCTTC	CASSIDLAGAYNEQFF
few	TRBD1	TRBJ1-4	TRBV24-1	TGTGCCACCAGTGACCGGGACAGGGGGCGAGGTAATGAAAAACTGTTTTTT	CATSDRDRGRGNEKLFF
few	TRBD2	TRBJ2-7	TRBV5-1	TGCGCCAGCAGCGAGGTTAGCGGGGATTCCTACGAGCAGTACTTC	CASSEVSGDSYEQYF
few	TRBD2	TRBJ2-1	TRBV6-2/TRBV6-3	TGTGCCAGCAGTGACCGAGCGGGAGTAACCTACAATGAGCAGTTCTTC	CASSDRAGVTYNEQFF
-	TRBD2	TRBJ2-1	TRBV12-3/TRBV12-4	TGTGCCAGCACCCGCGGGGGGCCTCTCTACAATGAGCAGTTCTTC	CASTRGGPLYNEQFF
-	TRBD1	TRBJ2-5	TRBV4-1	TGCGCCAGCAGCCAAGTCGGGACAGTTTTTGAGACCCAGTACTTC	CASSQVGTVFETQYF
-	-	TRBJ1-1	TRBV6-5	TGTGCCAGCAGTTACGGAGGGGGGATGGACACTGAAGCTTTCTTT	CASSYGGGMDTEAFF
-	TRBD1	TRBJ1-2	TRBV5-1	TGCGCCAGCAGCTTGGGAAGGGACAGATTCAACTATGGCTACACCTTC	CASSLGRDRFNYGYTF
-	-	TRBJ2-3	TRBV30	TGTGCCTGGAGTAGGGGAGATACGCAGTATTTT	CAWSRGDTQYF